This TCR beta chain stems from a study of beta chain features in type 1 diabetes (dated by TCRdb to 2016 to 2019). Broadly, across the study: Patients and healthy donors did not differ in mean age, gender distribution, total cell number or subset yield. A total of 85 million to 110 million sorted cells were examined across all samples, and RNA yield correlated strongly with the number of cells per subset. The study compared TCRB repertoires of sorted circulating CD4+ T cell subsets between recently diagnosed type 1 diabetes patients and matched healthy donors. Whereas all 30 or so donors provided naive and central memory subsets, regulatory and stem cell-like memory subsets were isolated from just 8 patients and about 8 healthy donors. Here is what the overall study found, with its caveats: The naive, central memory and regulatory TCRB repertoires appeared to resemble one another more closely among patients than among healthy donors. Because cDNA rather than genomic DNA was sequenced, highly expressing activated cells could have been over-represented, although no difference in activation and CD3 levels was found between groups. Shorter templates might have been favored by PCR, but patient and control samples were amplified and corrected together, so both groups would have been affected equally by any skew. HLA sub-analyses involved small numbers of individuals, so any influence of HLA type on TCRB rearrangement remained unresolved. Fewer insertions and more nucleotide deletions at VDJ recombination sites were observed in patients with type 1 diabetes, implying thymic rearrangement abnormalities. In all four CD4+ subsets, TCRB CDR3 length was moderately but significantly shorter in type 1 diabetes patients.

From its cysteine to its phenylalanine, the CDR3 spans 13 amino acids. Of the read, only the CDR3 DNA is kept; its 39 bases are in frame from base 1. Deletion took 4 bases off V and 5 bases off J, with a span of 8 bases between the germline ends. The germline V gene (reference sequence) gives CDR1 as MNHEY and CDR2 as SMNVEV. Each donor gave one peripheral blood draw, about 100 mL on average, collected into heparinised tubes. Using a panel that included CD45RO, CCR7, CD25, CD127, CD95 and CD27, naive, central memory, regulatory and stem cell-like memory CD4+ T cells were sorted on a BD FACSAria II. Purity was above 98% for every sorted population. Right away, PBMCs were isolated by Lymphoprep density gradient centrifugation and were stained directly, with no culture step. To minimize batch effects, samples were stained and sorted in pairs, one healthy donor with one patient per experiment. This clone has more than one count but fewer than ten. Its antigen specificity is not known. Within one base of it there is no much larger clone, and no base qualities were kept.

All of the isolated RNA was reverse transcribed with the High Capacity cDNA Reverse Transcription Kit, so expressed TCRB transcripts were sequenced. Deep immunoSEQ sequencing was applied to naive, central memory and regulatory T cell samples, giving an average of around 3.8 million total reads per sample. After sorted cells were lysed in RLT buffer, RNA was extracted with DNase-treated RNeasy Micro or Mini kits, with the choice depending on cell number. Each cell subset was processed on its own to prevent cross-contamination, while patient and healthy donor samples were processed together. The immunoSEQ multiplex PCR was used to amplify TCRB sequences from cDNA, generating 87-bp fragments that spanned the CDR3 region. Sequencing of the amplicons was done on the Illumina HiSeq platform. The study's processing was this. Synthetic template baselines were used to correct PCR bias computationally, reads within Hamming distance 2 were collapsed together, and singletons that could not be merged were discarded. By aligning reads against IMGT, V, D and J genes, CDR3 length, and insertions or deletions at six rearrangement sites were assigned. Within each subset, clonotype counts were normalized to the number of sorted cells before true diversity and Gini coefficients were calculated with the tcR R package. Repertoire sharing was quantified using the overlap coefficient calculated on TCRB nucleotide sequences. The source is immuneACCESS, and TCRdb retained only in-frame sequences with V and J called. Part of the clones is not carried over; for the studies checked, unresolved V genes explain less than half of this, and the remainder is unexplained. For V, J and clone size, that table is used; D and trimming come from the DNA. The table for this sample lists about 130,000 clones; roughly a tenth of them were counted only once. About 0.61% of the sample belongs to the ten largest clones.

The receptor comes from a man aged 18 to 30 in good health. The sequence is built from TRBV27 and TRBJ1-4, with the identity of the D gene unclear. Sequencing was performed on central memory CD4+ T cells from blood. The sequence in DNA is TGTGCCAGCAGTTATTACTTAAATGAAAAACTGTTTTTT. This codes for CASSYYLNEKLFF.